The rows below give T cell receptor beta chains drawn from one sample of a study of CD8+ T cells in alopecia areata. Clones were read by immunoSEQ multiplex PCR, and TCRdb kept only the in-frame ones, dropping some. The table shows fewer than 200,000 clones, with 50% to 60% occurring only once. Sequencing was performed on CD4+ T cells sorted from blood, taken at week 0. The receptors originated from a human donor with alopecia areata. Both conserved end residues are part of each CDR3. Fields, in order: CDR3 DNA, CDR3 protein, D gene, clone size, J gene, V gene. D genes are given only for firm matches. Rows give clone size only sometimes, using once, few, many, or a class for an expanded clone.

DNA: TGTGCCTGGAGTGTGAGCAGAACCTCCTACGAGCAGTACTTC; CDR3: CAWSVSRTSYEQYF; D: -; size: -; J: TRBJ2-7; V: TRBV30
DNA: TGTGCCACCAGCGACCGACAAAACTATGGCTACACCTTC; CDR3: CATSDRQNYGYTF; D: -; size: -; J: TRBJ1-2; V: TRBV15
DNA: TGTGCCAGCAGCTTGACTAGCGGGAACACAGATACGCAGTATTTT; CDR3: CASSLTSGNTDTQYF; D: TRBD2; size: -; J: TRBJ2-3; V: TRBV7-9
DNA: TGTGCCTGGAGCCGTCTGGGTTTCGGGACTAGCGGGGATACGCAGTATTTT; CDR3: CAWSRLGFGTSGDTQYF; D: TRBD2; size: few; J: TRBJ2-3; V: TRBV30
DNA: TGTGCCAGCAGCACACCTGGGGATAACGGTGGCTACACCTTC; CDR3: CASSTPGDNGGYTF; D: -; size: -; J: TRBJ1-2; V: TRBV9
DNA: TGTGCCAGCAGTCGGAGGGGAGGTGGAGAAAAACTGTTTTTT; CDR3: CASSRRGGGEKLFF; D: -; size: -; J: TRBJ1-4; V: TRBV6-1
DNA: TGTGCCAGCAGTCAAACAGCGAGGACTGAAGCTTTCTTT; CDR3: CASSQTARTEAFF; D: -; size: -; J: TRBJ1-1; V: TRBV6-6
DNA: TGTGCCAGCAGCCCTGAGTGGGGTCCTCAAGAGACCCAGTACTTC; CDR3: CASSPEWGPQETQYF; D: -; size: -; J: TRBJ2-5; V: TRBV7-7
DNA: TGTGCCACCAGCAGAGTGGGGGGCATAGATGGCTACACCTTC; CDR3: CATSRVGGIDGYTF; D: -; size: few; J: TRBJ1-2; V: TRBV15
DNA: TGTGCCTGGAGGGGACAGGGATCCTCCTACGAGCAGTACTTC; CDR3: CAWRGQGSSYEQYF; D: TRBD1; size: -; J: TRBJ2-7; V: TRBV30
DNA: TGCAGCGTCCAGAACACCGGGGAGCTGTTTTTT; CDR3: CSVQNTGELFF; D: -; size: few; J: TRBJ2-2; V: TRBV29-1
DNA: TGTGCCTGGAGTACGGCAGATACGCAGTATTTT; CDR3: CAWSTADTQYF; D: -; size: -; J: TRBJ2-3; V: TRBV30
DNA: TGCAGCGGAGCTGAGGGGGGGGAGACCCAGTACTTC; CDR3: CSGAEGGETQYF; D: -; size: -; J: TRBJ2-5; V: TRBV29-1
DNA: TGTGCTAGTGGTTTGGTAAGCCCCCCCTCTGGGGCCAACGTCCTGACTTTC; CDR3: CASGLVSPPSGANVLTF; D: -; size: -; J: TRBJ2-6; V: TRBV12-5
DNA: TGCGCCAGCGCCTCCGACACCCGGGGTTTAACCGGGGAGCTGTTTTTT; CDR3: CASASDTRGLTGELFF; D: -; size: -; J: TRBJ2-2; V: TRBV5-1
DNA: TGTGCCTGGAGTGTGATCGGAAATCAGCCCCAGCATTTT; CDR3: CAWSVIGNQPQHF; D: -; size: once; J: TRBJ1-5; V: TRBV30
DNA: TGTGCCAGCAGTGAAATGCCTGACACTGAAGCTTTCTTT; CDR3: CASSEMPDTEAFF; D: -; size: -; J: TRBJ1-1; V: TRBV2
DNA: TGCAGCGTTGTTTCGGGTCCTTTAGGCACCGGGGAGCTGTTTTTT; CDR3: CSVVSGPLGTGELFF; D: -; size: -; J: TRBJ2-2; V: TRBV29-1
DNA: TGTGCCAGCAACCCCGCAGGGCGGGAAGAGACCCAGTACTTC; CDR3: CASNPAGREETQYF; D: -; size: -; J: TRBJ2-5; V: TRBV27
DNA: TGTGCCAGCGGGCAGGGAGAGGGAACTGAAGCTTTCTTT; CDR3: CASGQGEGTEAFF; D: -; size: -; J: TRBJ1-1; V: TRBV2
DNA: TGCGCCAGCAGCCAAAATACGAAGGGACAGGTGGACGAGCAGTACTTC; CDR3: CASSQNTKGQVDEQYF; D: TRBD1; size: -; J: TRBJ2-7; V: TRBV4-1
DNA: TGTGCCAGTAGCCTTCGAAGTTCTGGGGCCAACGTCCTGACTTTC; CDR3: CASSLRSSGANVLTF; D: -; size: few; J: TRBJ2-6; V: TRBV19
DNA: TGCGCCAGCAGCTTGAGGGCCGCTCAGGGTGGGAATTCACCCCTCCACTTT; CDR3: CASSLRAAQGGNSPLHF; D: -; size: -; J: TRBJ1-6; V: TRBV5-1
DNA: TGCAGCGTTGACCCGGTGGACTATACGCAGTATTTT; CDR3: CSVDPVDYTQYF; D: -; size: -; J: TRBJ2-3; V: TRBV29-1
DNA: TGTGCCAGCAGTGTTAAGGGGGGTGGCACTGAAGCTTTCTTT; CDR3: CASSVKGGGTEAFF; D: -; size: -; J: TRBJ1-1; V: TRBV6-1
DNA: TGTGCCACCAGCAGATTTCTGGAAGATGACATATATTTT; CDR3: CATSRFLEDDIYF; D: -; size: -; J: TRBJ1-3; V: TRBV15
DNA: TGTGCCAGCAGCCTGCTCGGGACTCTTGCTGGCCACGAGCAGTACTTC; CDR3: CASSLLGTLAGHEQYF; D: -; size: -; J: TRBJ2-7; V: TRBV7-8
DNA: TGTGCCAGCAGCTTAGCTCAAGTACCATCTGAAGCTTTCTTT; CDR3: CASSLAQVPSEAFF; D: -; size: few; J: TRBJ1-1; V: TRBV7-9
DNA: TGTGCCAGCAGTGCCGCAGGGGGTTCACCCCTCCACTTT; CDR3: CASSAAGGSPLHF; D: TRBD1; size: few; J: TRBJ1-6; V: TRBV25-1
DNA: TGTGCTTTACGGGGCAGGAGCGGACTTCAAGAGACCCAGTACTTC; CDR3: CALRGRSGLQETQYF; D: -; size: -; J: TRBJ2-5; V: TRBV2
DNA: TGTGCCAGCAGTTACTCCGATCCAGGGCGGGAGCAGTTCTTC; CDR3: CASSYSDPGREQFF; D: -; size: -; J: TRBJ2-1; V: TRBV6-5
DNA: TGTGCCAGCACCGACACGAACACTGAAGCTTTCTTT; CDR3: CASTDTNTEAFF; D: -; size: -; J: TRBJ1-1; V: TRBV6-5
DNA: TGTGCCAGCAGTTTAGAACGCGGGAACACCGGGGAGCTGTTTTTT; CDR3: CASSLERGNTGELFF; D: -; size: once; J: TRBJ2-2; V: TRBV27
DNA: TGCAGCGTAGAAACGACAGGGATTAACTCTGGGGCCAACGTCCTGACTTTC; CDR3: CSVETTGINSGANVLTF; D: TRBD1; size: -; J: TRBJ2-6; V: TRBV29-1
DNA: TGTGCCAGCAGCTTAGATGCGGGGGGCACAGATACGCAGTATTTT; CDR3: CASSLDAGGTDTQYF; D: TRBD2; size: -; J: TRBJ2-3; V: TRBV11-2
DNA: TGCGCCAGCAGTCAACCTGGTCGGGGGGGCGTAGGGTTGGCCGATGAGCAGTTCTTC; CDR3: CASSQPGRGGVGLADEQFF; D: TRBD2; size: -; J: TRBJ2-1; V: TRBV4-1
DNA: TGTGCCAGCAGCCCTTACAGGGTCACCGGGGAGCTGTTTTTT; CDR3: CASSPYRVTGELFF; D: -; size: -; J: TRBJ2-2; V: TRBV7-2
DNA: TGTGCCAGCAGTTACGGAGGGAGGGACACTGAAGCTTTCTTT; CDR3: CASSYGGRDTEAFF; D: -; size: few; J: TRBJ1-1; V: TRBV6-5
DNA: TGTGCCAGCAAGTCTACCGGGACACCCCAAGAGACCCAGTACTTC; CDR3: CASKSTGTPQETQYF; D: -; size: -; J: TRBJ2-5; V: TRBV2
DNA: TGTGCCAGCAGCGTAGCCTCAGGGCAGGGAGAAAAACTGTTTTTT; CDR3: CASSVASGQGEKLFF; D: -; size: -; J: TRBJ1-4; V: TRBV9
DNA: TGTGCCAGTCCTGAGTGGGGGAAAGCAGATACGCAGTATTTT; CDR3: CASPEWGKADTQYF; D: -; size: -; J: TRBJ2-3; V: TRBV11-3
DNA: TGCGCCAGCAGCCAAAGGGACAGGGTTGAGACCCAGTACTTC; CDR3: CASSQRDRVETQYF; D: TRBD1; size: -; J: TRBJ2-5; V: TRBV4-1
DNA: TGTGCCAGCAGTTCACAAAGGGGGGGGTATAATTCACCCCTCCACTTT; CDR3: CASSSQRGGYNSPLHF; D: -; size: -; J: TRBJ1-6; V: TRBV6-5
DNA: TGCAGCGTCCAAGGACGGTACTCCTACGAGCAGTACTTC; CDR3: CSVQGRYSYEQYF; D: -; size: -; J: TRBJ2-7; V: TRBV29-1
DNA: TGTGCCAGTCAGGCAGGCGGCTATGGCTACACCTTC; CDR3: CASQAGGYGYTF; D: -; size: -; J: TRBJ1-2; V: TRBV6-5
DNA: TGCGCCAGCAGCTTGGCTGCGCGAGCGGGGATCCAAGAGACCCAGTACTTC; CDR3: CASSLAARAGIQETQYF; D: TRBD2; size: few; J: TRBJ2-5; V: TRBV5-1
DNA: TGCGCCAGCAGCCCAAAAACATTCTACAGGGATTCCTACGAGCAGTACTTC; CDR3: CASSPKTFYRDSYEQYF; D: -; size: -; J: TRBJ2-7; V: TRBV4-1
DNA: TGTGCCAGCAGGAACCCGGGACAGGGGTATGGCTACACCTTC; CDR3: CASRNPGQGYGYTF; D: TRBD1; size: once; J: TRBJ1-2; V: TRBV6-5
DNA: TGCAGCGTTGCCTTGCCAGCCGGTTGGGGCTACACCTTC; CDR3: CSVALPAGWGYTF; D: -; size: -; J: TRBJ1-2; V: TRBV29-1
DNA: TGTGCCAGCAGCGACCGGGACAGGGCGGCTAGGGAGCAGTACTTC; CDR3: CASSDRDRAAREQYF; D: TRBD1; size: -; J: TRBJ2-7; V: TRBV5-4
DNA: TGTGCCAGCAGCGGGGGACCGACTCCGAGGTACGAGCAGTACTTC; CDR3: CASSGGPTPRYEQYF; D: -; size: -; J: TRBJ2-7; V: TRBV7-9
DNA: TGTGCCAGCACCCTAGCGGGGCACACCGGGGAGCTGTTTTTT; CDR3: CASTLAGHTGELFF; D: TRBD2; size: -; J: TRBJ2-2; V: TRBV7-2
DNA: TGTGCCTGGGGGACAGCAACCCTCTACAATGAGCAGTTCTTC; CDR3: CAWGTATLYNEQFF; D: TRBD1; size: -; J: TRBJ2-1; V: TRBV30
DNA: TGCGCCAGCAGCTTGGGGGCTGTGGGATCCTACAATGAGCAGTTCTTC; CDR3: CASSLGAVGSYNEQFF; D: -; size: -; J: TRBJ2-1; V: TRBV5-1
DNA: TGCAGCGTTGGCGCGGGGGGGCCCTACGAGCAGTACTTC; CDR3: CSVGAGGPYEQYF; D: TRBD2; size: -; J: TRBJ2-7; V: TRBV29-1
DNA: TGCAGCGCACGACACCGATTCCAAGAGACCCAGTACTTC; CDR3: CSARHRFQETQYF; D: -; size: -; J: TRBJ2-5; V: TRBV29-1
DNA: TGTGCCAGCAGCCAAGTGGGGGGGCCCAGGAGTACGCAGTATTTT; CDR3: CASSQVGGPRSTQYF; D: -; size: -; J: TRBJ2-3; V: TRBV7-3
DNA: TGTGCCTGGAGTGTAGGGGGCTATCAGCCCCAGCATTTT; CDR3: CAWSVGGYQPQHF; D: TRBD1; size: -; J: TRBJ1-5; V: TRBV30
DNA: TGTGCCTGGAAGGACGGTAACACCGGGGAGCTGTTTTTT; CDR3: CAWKDGNTGELFF; D: -; size: -; J: TRBJ2-2; V: TRBV30